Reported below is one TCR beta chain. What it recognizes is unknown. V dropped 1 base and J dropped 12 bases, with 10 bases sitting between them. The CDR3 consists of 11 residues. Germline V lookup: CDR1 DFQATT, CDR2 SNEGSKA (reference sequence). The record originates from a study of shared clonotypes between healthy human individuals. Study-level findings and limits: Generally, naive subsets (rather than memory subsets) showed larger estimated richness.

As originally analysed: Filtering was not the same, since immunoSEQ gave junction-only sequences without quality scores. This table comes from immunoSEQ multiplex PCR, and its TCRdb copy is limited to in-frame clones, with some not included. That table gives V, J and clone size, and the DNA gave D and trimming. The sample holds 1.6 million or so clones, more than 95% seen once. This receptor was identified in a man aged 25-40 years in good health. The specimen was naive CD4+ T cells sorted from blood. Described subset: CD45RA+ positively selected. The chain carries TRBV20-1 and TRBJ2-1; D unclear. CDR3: CSARGPYGQFF. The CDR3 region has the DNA TGCAGTGCTAGAGGGCCGTATGGGCAGTTCTTC.